Listed below are T cell receptor beta chains from one sample, sequenced in a study of blood T cell repertoires in COVID-19. Profiling relied on immunoSEQ multiplex PCR, and the TCRdb table lists in-frame clones only, not all of them. The sample shows 300,000 to 400,000 clones, roughly 86% of them seen only once. What was sequenced was peripheral blood. These receptor sequences come from a woman aged 50 to 60 who had recovered from COVID-19. The CDR3 runs from the conserved cysteine through the conserved F or W. Fields, in order: clone size, CDR3 length, J gene, D gene, V gene, CDR3 DNA, CDR3 protein. A D gene is named only where the DNA matches it firmly. Size tells how often a clone was seen (once, few, many) or the class of an expanded clone, and some rows leave it out.

abundance: .; len: 14; j_gene: TRBJ2-7; d_gene: TRBD2; v_gene: TRBV6-5; CDR3nt: TGTGCCAGCACCATAACTAGCGCCACCTACGAGCAGTACTTC; CDR3aa: CASTITSATYEQYF
abundance: once; len: 13; j_gene: TRBJ1-3; d_gene: .; v_gene: TRBV29-1; CDR3nt: TGCAGCGTTGGGTTAGACTCTGGAAACACCATATATTTT; CDR3aa: CSVGLDSGNTIYF
abundance: .; len: 16; j_gene: TRBJ2-1; d_gene: TRBD2; v_gene: TRBV19; CDR3nt: TGTGCCAGTAGTATAAGGACTAGCGGGAGATACAATGAGCAGTTCTTC; CDR3aa: CASSIRTSGRYNEQFF
abundance: .; len: 16; j_gene: TRBJ1-5; d_gene: .; v_gene: TRBV19; CDR3nt: TGTGCCAGTAGTACAACCTGGGGAGGTCGCAATCAGCCCCAGCATTTT; CDR3aa: CASSTTWGGRNQPQHF
abundance: .; len: 15; j_gene: TRBJ2-7; d_gene: TRBD2; v_gene: TRBV4-3; CDR3nt: TGCGCCAGCAGCCAAGATAATAGCGGGAGGATGGAGCAGTACTTC; CDR3aa: CASSQDNSGRMEQYF
abundance: .; len: 13; j_gene: TRBJ1-2; d_gene: .; v_gene: TRBV28; CDR3nt: TGTGCCAGCAGTTTAGCTACGGTCTATGGCTACACCTTC; CDR3aa: CASSLATVYGYTF
abundance: .; len: 15; j_gene: TRBJ2-5; d_gene: TRBD2; v_gene: TRBV9; CDR3nt: TGTGCCAGCAGCGATCAGACTAGCGGGGAAGAGACCCAGTACTTC; CDR3aa: CASSDQTSGEETQYF
abundance: .; len: 12; j_gene: TRBJ2-5; d_gene: .; v_gene: TRBV12-3/TRBV12-4; CDR3nt: TGTGCCAGCAGAGGGGTTGAGGAGACCCAGTACTTC; CDR3aa: CASRGVEETQYF
abundance: .; len: 14; j_gene: TRBJ2-3; d_gene: TRBD2; v_gene: TRBV10-3; CDR3nt: TGTGCCATCAAGCGACTAGCGGACACAGATACGCAGTATTTT; CDR3aa: CAIKRLADTDTQYF
abundance: .; len: 16; j_gene: TRBJ2-2; d_gene: TRBD1; v_gene: TRBV7-2; CDR3nt: TGTGCCAGCAGCTTATATTCGACAGGGAGCACCGGGGAGCTGTTTTTT; CDR3aa: CASSLYSTGSTGELFF
abundance: .; len: 18; j_gene: TRBJ2-7; d_gene: .; v_gene: TRBV4-1; CDR3nt: TGCGCCAGCAGCCAAGAGAAAATCGCGGGGGCCTTGTGGAACGAGCAGTACTTC; CDR3aa: CASSQEKIAGALWNEQYF
abundance: .; len: 15; j_gene: TRBJ1-4; d_gene: .; v_gene: TRBV27; CDR3nt: TGTGCCAGCAGCGATTTGGGGGGTAGGGAGGAAAAACTGTTTTTT; CDR3aa: CASSDLGGREEKLFF
abundance: .; len: 15; j_gene: TRBJ1-5; d_gene: TRBD1; v_gene: TRBV7-8; CDR3nt: TGTGCCAGCAGCTTAGCGAGACAGGGGAATCAGCCCCAGCATTTT; CDR3aa: CASSLARQGNQPQHF
abundance: .; len: 19; j_gene: TRBJ2-3; d_gene: TRBD2; v_gene: TRBV10-1; CDR3nt: TGCGCCAGCAGTGAGACGATCTTAGCGGGGGTAGTGGGCACAGATACGCAGTATTTT; CDR3aa: CASSETILAGVVGTDTQYF
abundance: .; len: 14; j_gene: TRBJ2-1; d_gene: TRBD2; v_gene: TRBV3-1/TRBV3-2; CDR3nt: TGTGCCAGCAGCCAAGATCGGGCTAGCGGGCAGCAGTTCTTC; CDR3aa: CASSQDRASGQQFF
abundance: few; len: 13; j_gene: TRBJ1-5; d_gene: .; v_gene: TRBV30; CDR3nt: TGTGCCTGGAACAGGGTGAGCAATCAGCCCCAGCATTTT; CDR3aa: CAWNRVSNQPQHF
abundance: .; len: 11; j_gene: TRBJ1-1; d_gene: .; v_gene: TRBV3-1/TRBV3-2; CDR3nt: TGTGCCAGCAGCCAGGGTAGCCGTGCTTTCTTT; CDR3aa: CASSQGSRAFF
abundance: .; len: 16; j_gene: TRBJ2-5; d_gene: .; v_gene: TRBV4-1; CDR3nt: TGCGCCAGCAGCCAAGATTTGCGGGGGCTTGAAGAGACCCAGTACTTC; CDR3aa: CASSQDLRGLEETQYF
abundance: .; len: 16; j_gene: TRBJ2-1; d_gene: TRBD1; v_gene: TRBV7-2; CDR3nt: TGTGCCAGCAGCTTAAACCCGGGACAGCCCCACAATGAGCAGTTCTTC; CDR3aa: CASSLNPGQPHNEQFF
abundance: .; len: 13; j_gene: TRBJ1-4; d_gene: .; v_gene: TRBV11-2; CDR3nt: TGTGCCAGCAGCCCCGTGAGGAGAAAAACTCTGTTTTTT; CDR3aa: CASSPVRRKTLFF
abundance: .; len: 14; j_gene: TRBJ2-7; d_gene: .; v_gene: TRBV5-4; CDR3nt: TGTGCCAGCAGCTTGACCGGGAACTCCTACGAGCAGTACTTC; CDR3aa: CASSLTGNSYEQYF
abundance: .; len: 17; j_gene: TRBJ1-5; d_gene: TRBD1; v_gene: TRBV19; CDR3nt: TGTGCCAGTAGTATAGTCTGGGACAGGGGCCTCAATCAGCCCCAGCATTTT; CDR3aa: CASSIVWDRGLNQPQHF
abundance: .; len: 12; j_gene: TRBJ2-7; d_gene: .; v_gene: TRBV30; CDR3nt: TGTGCCTGGAGTGAAATAGACTACGAGCAGTACTTC; CDR3aa: CAWSEIDYEQYF
abundance: .; len: 14; j_gene: TRBJ2-1; d_gene: .; v_gene: TRBV7-6; CDR3nt: TGTGCCAGCAGCTTAGGGCCTTTATACAATGAGCAGTTCTTC; CDR3aa: CASSLGPLYNEQFF
abundance: .; len: 14; j_gene: TRBJ1-1; d_gene: TRBD1; v_gene: TRBV5-1; CDR3nt: TGCGCCAGCAGCTCGGGACAGGGGGCGCCTCGGTCTTTCTTT; CDR3aa: CASSSGQGAPRSFF
abundance: .; len: 17; j_gene: TRBJ1-1; d_gene: .; v_gene: TRBV28; CDR3nt: TGTGCCAGCAGATCTCCAGGCGGTGGGGGCCCGAACACTGAAGCTTTCTTT; CDR3aa: CASRSPGGGGPNTEAFF
abundance: .; len: 15; j_gene: TRBJ1-6; d_gene: .; v_gene: TRBV19; CDR3nt: TGTGCCAGTAGTATCGGAGGGGCACCCTACTCACCCCTCCACTTT; CDR3aa: CASSIGGAPYSPLHF
abundance: once; len: 14; j_gene: TRBJ2-7; d_gene: TRBD2; v_gene: TRBV6-5; CDR3nt: TGTGCCAGCAGCCGCTGGGAGGGCTCCTACGAGCAGTACTTC; CDR3aa: CASSRWEGSYEQYF
abundance: .; len: 16; j_gene: TRBJ2-2; d_gene: .; v_gene: TRBV30; CDR3nt: TGTGCCTGGAGTGCGATCAGGGGTAAACCCACCGGGGAGCTGTTTTTT; CDR3aa: CAWSAIRGKPTGELFF
abundance: few; len: 16; j_gene: TRBJ2-2; d_gene: .; v_gene: TRBV11-3; CDR3nt: TGTGCCAGCAGCTTAGAATCCGGGGCGAACACCGGGGAGCTGTTTTTT; CDR3aa: CASSLESGANTGELFF
abundance: .; len: 15; j_gene: TRBJ2-2; d_gene: .; v_gene: TRBV29-1; CDR3nt: TGCAGCGTTGGGGATGTTGGCAGGGGTACCGGGGAGCTGTTTTTT; CDR3aa: CSVGDVGRGTGELFF
abundance: .; len: 15; j_gene: TRBJ2-6; d_gene: .; v_gene: TRBV7-2; CDR3nt: TGTGCCAGCAGCCCCAGGGGCCTCCAGGCCAACGTCCTGACTTTC; CDR3aa: CASSPRGLQANVLTF
abundance: .; len: 15; j_gene: TRBJ1-1; d_gene: .; v_gene: TRBV5-1; CDR3nt: TGCGCCAGCAGCTTGGAAGGACATTCGAACACTGAAGCTTTCTTT; CDR3aa: CASSLEGHSNTEAFF
abundance: few; len: 14; j_gene: TRBJ2-1; d_gene: .; v_gene: TRBV7-9; CDR3nt: TGTGCCAGCAGACTTAGGACATCCTACAATGAGCAGTTCTTC; CDR3aa: CASRLRTSYNEQFF
abundance: .; len: 15; j_gene: TRBJ2-5; d_gene: TRBD2; v_gene: TRBV29-1; CDR3nt: TGCAGCGTTGAGTGGGGGGGTTCAGGTGTAGAGACCCAGTACTTC; CDR3aa: CSVEWGGSGVETQYF
abundance: .; len: 15; j_gene: TRBJ2-7; d_gene: TRBD1; v_gene: TRBV28; CDR3nt: TGTGCCAGCAGTTTAAGTGACAGGGTCGCCTACGAGCAGTACTTC; CDR3aa: CASSLSDRVAYEQYF
abundance: .; len: 16; j_gene: TRBJ2-2; d_gene: TRBD2; v_gene: TRBV11-2; CDR3nt: TGTGCCAGCAGCTCTAGCGGGAGGGCGAACACCGGGGAGCTGTTTTTT; CDR3aa: CASSSSGRANTGELFF
abundance: .; len: 19; j_gene: TRBJ1-2; d_gene: .; v_gene: TRBV30; CDR3nt: TGTGCCTGGAGTGTTGGTCTCGGAGAAATCACAGGGATGTTATTTGGCTACACCTTC; CDR3aa: CAWSVGLGEITGMLFGYTF
abundance: .; len: 15; j_gene: TRBJ1-6; d_gene: .; v_gene: TRBV27; CDR3nt: TGTGCCAGCAGTTTATCGCAGGGGTGGAATTCACCCCTCCACTTT; CDR3aa: CASSLSQGWNSPLHF
abundance: .; len: 15; j_gene: TRBJ1-1; d_gene: .; v_gene: TRBV7-6; CDR3nt: TGTGCCAGCAGCTATCTGTGGGGGCTAAACACTGAAGCTTTCTTT; CDR3aa: CASSYLWGLNTEAFF
abundance: .; len: 14; j_gene: TRBJ1-2; d_gene: TRBD1; v_gene: TRBV4-1; CDR3nt: TGCGCCAGCAGCCATCGGGACAGAAACTATGGCTACACCTTC; CDR3aa: CASSHRDRNYGYTF
abundance: .; len: 15; j_gene: TRBJ1-3; d_gene: TRBD1; v_gene: TRBV7-7; CDR3nt: TGTGCCAGCAGCCTGGGACAGGGAGCTGGAAACACCATATATTTT; CDR3aa: CASSLGQGAGNTIYF
abundance: few; len: 14; j_gene: TRBJ2-7; d_gene: TRBD1; v_gene: TRBV5-1; CDR3nt: TGCGCCAGCAGCCAAGGACAGGGAGTATCCGAGCAGTACTTC; CDR3aa: CASSQGQGVSEQYF
abundance: .; len: 14; j_gene: TRBJ1-1; d_gene: .; v_gene: TRBV5-1; CDR3nt: TGCGCCAGCAGCTTGGTTCCCGGGAACACTGAAGCTTTCTTT; CDR3aa: CASSLVPGNTEAFF
abundance: .; len: 15; j_gene: TRBJ2-5; d_gene: .; v_gene: TRBV6-5; CDR3nt: TGTGCCAGCAGACCCCCAGCGGACGGCGGGGAGACCCAGTACTTC; CDR3aa: CASRPPADGGETQYF